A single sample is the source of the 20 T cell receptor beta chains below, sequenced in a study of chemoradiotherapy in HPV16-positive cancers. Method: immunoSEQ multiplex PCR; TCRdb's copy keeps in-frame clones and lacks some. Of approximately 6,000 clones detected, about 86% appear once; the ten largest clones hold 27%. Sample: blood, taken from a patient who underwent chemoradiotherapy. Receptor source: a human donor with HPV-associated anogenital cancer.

In DNA form, the CDR3 reads TGTGCCAGCAGCGGGCTCCCCGGGGATCGGGATACGCAGTATTTT. Encoded protein: CASSGLPGDRDTQYF. The chain has TRBV7-8 and TRBJ2-3, with D possibly matching TRBD2 (5 bases). V was shortened by 5 bases and J by 6 bases, with 18 bases between the two germline ends. Germline V CDR1 and CDR2: SGHVS, FQNEAQ. This CDR3 has 15 amino acids.

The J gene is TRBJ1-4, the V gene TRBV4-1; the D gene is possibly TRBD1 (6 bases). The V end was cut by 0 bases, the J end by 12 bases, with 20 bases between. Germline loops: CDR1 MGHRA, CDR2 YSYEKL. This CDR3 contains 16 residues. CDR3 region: CASSQERQAWGLELFF. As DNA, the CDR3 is TGCGCCAGCAGCCAAGAAAGACAGGCCTGGGGCCTGGAACTGTTTTTT.

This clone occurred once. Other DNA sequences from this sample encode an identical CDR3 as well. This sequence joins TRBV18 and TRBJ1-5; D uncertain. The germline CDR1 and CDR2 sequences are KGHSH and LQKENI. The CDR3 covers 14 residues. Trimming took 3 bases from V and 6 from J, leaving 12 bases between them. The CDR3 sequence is CASSPQRVGQPQHF. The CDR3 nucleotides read TGTGCCAGCTCACCGCAGAGGGTAGGTCAGCCCCAGCATTTT.

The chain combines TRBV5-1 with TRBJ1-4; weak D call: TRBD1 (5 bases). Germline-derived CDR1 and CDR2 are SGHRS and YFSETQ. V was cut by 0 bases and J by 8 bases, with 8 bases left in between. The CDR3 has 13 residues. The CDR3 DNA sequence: TGCGCCAGCAGCTTGGGGGGGGACGAAAAACTGTTTTTT. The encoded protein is CASSLGGDEKLFF.

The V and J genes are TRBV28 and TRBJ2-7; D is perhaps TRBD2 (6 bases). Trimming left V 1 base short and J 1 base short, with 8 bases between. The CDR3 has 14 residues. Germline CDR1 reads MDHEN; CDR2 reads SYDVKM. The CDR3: CASSLFGRSYEQYF. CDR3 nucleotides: TGTGCCAGCAGTTTATTTGGGAGGTCCTACGAGCAGTACTTC.

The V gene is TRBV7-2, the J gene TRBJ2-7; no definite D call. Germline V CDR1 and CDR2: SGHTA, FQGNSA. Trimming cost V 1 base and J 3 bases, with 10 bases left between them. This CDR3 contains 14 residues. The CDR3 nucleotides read TGTGCCAGCAGCTTAGTAGGGATAAACTACGAGCAGTACTTC. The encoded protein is CASSLVGINYEQYF.

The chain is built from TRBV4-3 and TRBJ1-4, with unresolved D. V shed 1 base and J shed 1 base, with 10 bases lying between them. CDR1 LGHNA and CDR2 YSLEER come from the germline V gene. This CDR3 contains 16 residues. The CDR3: CASSQAGVGTNEKLFF. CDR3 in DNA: TGCGCCAGCAGCCAAGCAGGAGTAGGAACTAATGAAAAACTGTTTTTT.

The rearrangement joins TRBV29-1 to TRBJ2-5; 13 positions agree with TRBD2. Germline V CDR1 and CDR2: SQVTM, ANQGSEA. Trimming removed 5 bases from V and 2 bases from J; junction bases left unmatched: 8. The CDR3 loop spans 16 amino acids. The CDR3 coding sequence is TGCAGCGTTCTGGGACTAGCGGGGAAACCACAAGAGACCCAGTACTTC. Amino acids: CSVLGLAGKPQETQYF.

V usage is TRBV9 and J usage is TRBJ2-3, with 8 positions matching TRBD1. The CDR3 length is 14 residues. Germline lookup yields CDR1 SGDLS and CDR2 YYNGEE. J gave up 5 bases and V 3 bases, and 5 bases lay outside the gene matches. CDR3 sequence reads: CASSDDRGGDTQYF. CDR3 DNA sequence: TGTGCCAGCAGCGACGACAGGGGCGGAGATACGCAGTATTTT.

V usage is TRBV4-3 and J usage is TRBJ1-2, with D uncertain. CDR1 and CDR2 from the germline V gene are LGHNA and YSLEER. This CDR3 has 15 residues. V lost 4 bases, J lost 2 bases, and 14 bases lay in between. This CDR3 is CASSLTVAGNYGYTF. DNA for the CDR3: TGCGCCAGCAGCCTGACCGTCGCCGGGAACTATGGCTACACCTTC.

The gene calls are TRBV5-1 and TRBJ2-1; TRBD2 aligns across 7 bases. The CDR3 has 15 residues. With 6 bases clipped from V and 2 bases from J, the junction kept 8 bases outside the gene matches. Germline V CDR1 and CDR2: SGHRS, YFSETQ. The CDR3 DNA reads TGCGCCAGCAACACCGGACTAGGAACCTACAATGAGCAGTTCTTC. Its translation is CASNTGLGTYNEQFF.

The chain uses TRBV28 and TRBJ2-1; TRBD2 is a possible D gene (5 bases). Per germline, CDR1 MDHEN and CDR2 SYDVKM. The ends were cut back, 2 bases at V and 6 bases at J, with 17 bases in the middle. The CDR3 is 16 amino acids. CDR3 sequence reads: CASSLIGDLAGNEQFF. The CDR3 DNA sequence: TGTGCCAGCAGTTTAATCGGTGACTTGGCGGGCAATGAGCAGTTCTTC. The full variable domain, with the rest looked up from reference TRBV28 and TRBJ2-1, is DVKVTQSSRYLVKRTGEKVFLECVQDMDHENMFWYRQDPGLGLRLIYFSYDVKMKEKGDIPEGYSVSREKKERFSLILESASTNQTSMYLCASSLIGDLAGNEQFFGPGTRLTVL.

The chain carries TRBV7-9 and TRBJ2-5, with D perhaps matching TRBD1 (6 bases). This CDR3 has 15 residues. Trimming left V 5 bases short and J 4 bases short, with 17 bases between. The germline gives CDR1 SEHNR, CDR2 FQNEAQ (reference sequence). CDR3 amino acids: CASSVTGQIGETQYF. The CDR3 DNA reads TGTGCCAGCAGCGTTACTGGACAGATAGGAGAGACCCAGTACTTC.

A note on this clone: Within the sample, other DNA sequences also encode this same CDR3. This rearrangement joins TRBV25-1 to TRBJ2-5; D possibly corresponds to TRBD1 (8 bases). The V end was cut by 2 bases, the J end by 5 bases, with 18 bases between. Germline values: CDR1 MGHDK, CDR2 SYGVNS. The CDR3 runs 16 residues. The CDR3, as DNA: TGTGCCAGCAGTGAACGGGGGGCAGGGGGCTTGGAGACCCAGTACTTC. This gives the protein CASSERGAGGLETQYF.

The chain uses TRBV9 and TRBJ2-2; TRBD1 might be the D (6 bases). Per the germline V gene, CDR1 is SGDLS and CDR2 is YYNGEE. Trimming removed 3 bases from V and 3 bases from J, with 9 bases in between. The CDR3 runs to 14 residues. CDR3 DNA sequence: TGTGCCAGCAGCGGCCAGGGGTACACCGGGGAGCTGTTTTTT. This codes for CASSGQGYTGELFF.

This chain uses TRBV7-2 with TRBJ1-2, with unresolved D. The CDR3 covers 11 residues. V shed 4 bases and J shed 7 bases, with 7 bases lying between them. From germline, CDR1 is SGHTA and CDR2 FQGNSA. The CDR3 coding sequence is TGTGCCAGCAGCTACCTCCTTGGCTACACCTTC. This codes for CASSYLLGYTF.

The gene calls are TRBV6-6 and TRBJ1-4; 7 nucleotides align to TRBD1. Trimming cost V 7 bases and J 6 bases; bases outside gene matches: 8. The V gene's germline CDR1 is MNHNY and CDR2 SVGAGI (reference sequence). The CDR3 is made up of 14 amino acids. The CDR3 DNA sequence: TGTGCCAGCACCCCCGACAGGGTTTATGAAAAACTGTTTTTT. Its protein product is CASTPDRVYEKLFF.

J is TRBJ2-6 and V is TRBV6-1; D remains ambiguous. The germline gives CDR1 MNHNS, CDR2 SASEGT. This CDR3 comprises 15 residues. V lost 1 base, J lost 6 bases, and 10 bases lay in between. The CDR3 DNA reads TGTGCCAGCAGTGAAGGGCAGTTGATGGCCAACGTCCTGACTTTC. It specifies CASSEGQLMANVLTF.

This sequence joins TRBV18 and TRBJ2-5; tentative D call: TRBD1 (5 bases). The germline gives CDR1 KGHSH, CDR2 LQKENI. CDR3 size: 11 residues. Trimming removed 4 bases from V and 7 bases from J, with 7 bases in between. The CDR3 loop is CASSLQGTQYF. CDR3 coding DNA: TGTGCCAGCTCACTCCAGGGGACCCAGTACTTC.

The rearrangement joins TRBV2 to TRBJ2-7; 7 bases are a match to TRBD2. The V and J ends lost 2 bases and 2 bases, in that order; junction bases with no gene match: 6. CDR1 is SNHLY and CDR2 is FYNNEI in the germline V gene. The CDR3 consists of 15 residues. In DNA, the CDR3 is TGTGCCAGCAGTGAATCCCTAGCGGCCCCCTACGAGCAGTACTTC. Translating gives CASSESLAAPYEQYF. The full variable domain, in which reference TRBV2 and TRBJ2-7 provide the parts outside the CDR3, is EPEVTQTPSHQVTQMGQEVILRCVPISNHLYFYWYRQILGQKVEFLVSFYNNEISEKSEIFDDQFSVERPDGSNFTLKIRSTKLEDSAMYFCASSESLAAPYEQYFGPGTRLTVT.